The entry that follows covers one TCR beta chain sequence. Germline CDR1 reads MNHNY; CDR2 reads SVGAGI (reference sequence). This CDR3 has 14 residues. Trimming took 5 bases from V and 3 from J, leaving 11 bases between them. Original data processing: Cell counts per sample came from amplifying reference gene primers. The repertoire was sequenced with immunoSEQ multiplex PCR; TCRdb's copy has only in-frame clones and lacks some. The D gene and trimming were derived from the DNA, and the V and J assignments and clone size from that table. The sample yields under 300,000 clones, roughly nine tenths seen once. Individuals drawn from around 25 US areas were roughly 18 to 100 years old. Each participant's cohort was designated according to participant-reported clinical history. The sample originates from a study of blood T cell repertoires in COVID-19. Looking at the study overall: PBMCs, B-cell-depleted T cells, or T cells were the source of the cDNA or gDNA that made up the material.

This receptor was obtained from a human donor in a cohort exposed to, infected with or recovered from COVID-19 (not recorded which). The donor label of this sample is uncertain. The chain links TRBV6-6 to TRBJ1-3; D is ambiguous. Sequenced: PBMCs or T cells enriched from blood (not recorded which). The CDR3 DNA follows: TGTGCCAGCAGTGCACCGACACGTGGAAACACCATATATTTT. Translating it yields CASSAPTRGNTIYF.